These T cell receptor beta chains were read from a single sample in a study of blood T cell repertoires in COVID-19. Data came from immunoSEQ multiplex PCR; TCRdb stores just in-frame clones and leaves some out. The sample records 250,000 to 300,000 clones, 80% to 90% being singletons. Source material: PBMCs or T cells enriched from blood (not recorded which). These receptors were taken from a young man with acute COVID-19. The CDR3 runs from the conserved cysteine through the conserved F or W. Fields, in order: clone size, D gene, J gene, V gene, CDR3 DNA, CDR3 protein. A D gene is named only where the DNA matches it firmly. For some rows the clone size is stated as once, few or many, or as a class when expanded; others skip it.

>-|-|TRBJ1-4|TRBV28
TGTGCCAGCAGTGTAGGGGGGGCAAAAAATGAAAAACTGTTTTTT
CASSVGGAKNEKLFF
>-|TRBD1|TRBJ1-1|TRBV28
TGTGCCAGCAGGTCATCCACGGGACAGGGGTGGACTGAAGCTTTCTTT
CASRSSTGQGWTEAFF
>-|-|TRBJ2-2|TRBV7-6
TGTGCCTCCTCCCCGTATGGAGACACCGGGGAGCTGTTTTTT
CASSPYGDTGELFF
>-|-|TRBJ1-2|TRBV6-5
TGTGCCAGCAGTTACGGGTCCGGGAAGTATGGCTACACCTTC
CASSYGSGKYGYTF
>-|TRBD1|TRBJ1-1|TRBV11-2
TGTGCCAGCAGCGAATACAGGGGGCAGGCTGAAGCTTTCTTT
CASSEYRGQAEAFF
>-|TRBD1|TRBJ1-1|TRBV10-2
TGCGCCAGCAGTGAGTCGGCGGGGACAGCTATCAAAGCTTTCTTT
CASSESAGTAIKAFF
>-|-|TRBJ1-4|TRBV6-4
TGTGCCAGCAGTGTGAGGGTGTGGGATGAAAAACTGTTTTTT
CASSVRVWDEKLFF
>-|-|TRBJ1-2|TRBV19
TGTGCCAGTAGTCCCGGCGGGCCTAACTATGGCTACACCTTC
CASSPGGPNYGYTF
>once|TRBD1|TRBJ1-5|TRBV15
TGTGCCACCAGCCAGACAGGGCCCCATCAGCCCCAGCATTTT
CATSQTGPHQPQHF
>-|TRBD1|TRBJ1-3|TRBV27
TGTGCCAGCAGTTCCCGGCTGGACAGGGCGGGTAGCGTCTCTGGAAACACCATATATTTT
CASSSRLDRAGSVSGNTIYF
>-|-|TRBJ1-5|TRBV20-1
TGCAGTGCTAGTCGCCCAGCCGGGACACCGAGTTTT
CSASRPAGTPSF
>once|TRBD2|TRBJ2-1|TRBV5-1
TGTGCCAGCTTCCCGACTAGCGGCCCTAACAATGAGCAGTTCTTC
CASFPTSGPNNEQFF
>-|TRBD1|TRBJ1-6|TRBV18
TGTGCCAGCTCACTCGAAACCAGGGGGCTAACGTCACCCCTCCACTTT
CASSLETRGLTSPLHF
>-|-|TRBJ1-1|TRBV15
TGTGCCACCAGACGGGACACTGAAGCTTTCTTT
CATRRDTEAFF
>once|-|TRBJ2-2|TRBV7-6
TGTGCCAGCACCACGGCCGGGACAAAAAACACCGGGGAGCTGTTTTTT
CASTTAGTKNTGELFF
>-|-|TRBJ1-1|TRBV28
TGTGCCAGCAGTTTAACTTACACTGAAGCTTTCTTT
CASSLTYTEAFF
>-|TRBD1|TRBJ2-2|TRBV5-1
TGTGCCAGCAGCTCAGGGACAGCCGGGGAGCTGTTTTTT
CASSSGTAGELFF
>-|-|TRBJ2-6|TRBV7-8
TGTGCCAGCAGCCCACGGGGGGCCCGCTCTGGGGCCAACGTCCTGACTTTC
CASSPRGARSGANVLTF
>-|TRBD2|TRBJ2-3|TRBV5-1
TGTGCCAGCAGCGGGGCCCTCGATACGCAGTATTTT
CASSGALDTQYF
>few|-|TRBJ1-2|TRBV7-9
TGTGCCAGCAGCTTAGTTCGGACAGTGAACTATGGCTACACCTTC
CASSLVRTVNYGYTF
>few|TRBD2|TRBJ2-5|TRBV27
TGTGCCAGCAGTTTAGAGACTAGCGGGGGTATGGAGACCCAGTACTTC
CASSLETSGGMETQYF
>-|TRBD2|TRBJ2-3|TRBV7-9
TGTGCCAGCAGCTTTTGGACTAGCGGGAGCACAGATACGCAGTATTTT
CASSFWTSGSTDTQYF
>once|TRBD1|TRBJ1-2|TRBV30
TGTGCCTGGACCAACCCAGGGGGCGCCTATGGCTACACCTTC
CAWTNPGGAYGYTF
>-|TRBD1|TRBJ2-3|TRBV27
TGTGCCAGCAGTTTATATGGGGGGACAGGGATCTCAGATACGCAGTATTTT
CASSLYGGTGISDTQYF
>-|TRBD1|TRBJ1-5|TRBV6-2/TRBV6-3
TGTGCCAGCAGTTACATGACAGGGGTTCAGCCCCAGCATTTT
CASSYMTGVQPQHF
>-|-|TRBJ1-2|TRBV7-9
TGTGCCAGCAGCGACCACGGGGACTATGGCTACACCTTC
CASSDHGDYGYTF
>-|-|TRBJ2-5|TRBV9
TGTGCCAGCAGCCCCACAGGGATGTGGAAACAAGAGACCCAGTACTTC
CASSPTGMWKQETQYF
>-|TRBD2|TRBJ2-3|TRBV24-1
TGTGCCACCAGTGATTCACCGACTAGCGGGAAGCAGTATTTT
CATSDSPTSGKQYF
>-|TRBD1|TRBJ1-2|TRBV28
TGTGCCAGCACCTCAAACAGGGGAATCGGTGGCTACACCTTC
CASTSNRGIGGYTF
>-|-|TRBJ1-2|TRBV28
TGTGCCAGCAGTTCCGGGATCCCCTATGGCTACACCTTC
CASSSGIPYGYTF
>-|-|TRBJ1-2|TRBV24-1
TGTGCCACCAGTGATCCCTTAAGCCCCGGGGGTGGCGGCTACACCTTC
CATSDPLSPGGGGYTF
>-|TRBD1|TRBJ2-2|TRBV19
TGTGCCAGTAGTGGACGACAGGGGAACACCGGGGAGCTGTTTTTT
CASSGRQGNTGELFF
>-|TRBD2|TRBJ2-3|TRBV4-1
TGCGCCAGCAGCTTAACTAGCGGGGCAGGAGATACGCAGTATTTT
CASSLTSGAGDTQYF
>-|-|TRBJ1-5|TRBV5-6
TGTGCCAGCAGCCGAAAGGGGAATCAGCCCCAGCATTTT
CASSRKGNQPQHF
>-|TRBD2|TRBJ2-1|TRBV10-2
TGCGCCAGCAGCTTATTCGGGGGGGGCCCCAATGAGCAGTTCTTC
CASSLFGGGPNEQFF
>-|-|TRBJ1-3|TRBV11-2
TGTGCCAGCAGCTTAGCCGGACAGATCTCTGGAAACACCATATATTTT
CASSLAGQISGNTIYF
>-|-|TRBJ2-1|TRBV19
TGTGCCAGTAGTATAGGGGCGGGATACAATGAGCAGTTCTTC
CASSIGAGYNEQFF
>-|-|TRBJ2-1|TRBV5-5
TGTGCCAGCAGCTTGGGACAGCGAGAATACAATGAGCAGTTCTTC
CASSLGQREYNEQFF
>-|TRBD2|TRBJ2-1|TRBV19
TGTGCCAGTAGTCTAATCCGCGGGGGTGAGCAGTTCTTC
CASSLIRGGEQFF
>-|-|TRBJ1-3|TRBV7-2
TGTGCCAGCAGCTCCTACTCGACAGGACCCTCTGGAAACACCATATATTTT
CASSSYSTGPSGNTIYF
>once|TRBD1|TRBJ1-1|TRBV6-1
TGTGCCAGCAGTGATAGGACAGGGCGGTACACTGAAGCTTTCTTT
CASSDRTGRYTEAFF
>-|-|TRBJ1-1|TRBV29-1
TGCAGCGTTGAAGAATTGTGGGGGCGGACTGAAGCTTTCTTT
CSVEELWGRTEAFF
>-|TRBD2|TRBJ2-1|TRBV7-2
TGTGCCAGCAGTGCGGGACTAGCGGGTGTCAATGAGCAGTTCTTC
CASSAGLAGVNEQFF
>-|-|TRBJ1-6|TRBV6-5
TGTGCCAGCAGTTACTCAGATAGCTGGAATTCACCCCTCCACTTT
CASSYSDSWNSPLHF
>-|TRBD1|TRBJ1-5|TRBV5-4
TGTGCCAGCAGCTCGCAGGGGGCACACAATCAGCCCCAGCATTTT
CASSSQGAHNQPQHF
>-|-|TRBJ2-3|TRBV29-1
TGCAGCGTTAGGCTAGATACAGATACGCAGTATTTT
CSVRLDTDTQYF
>-|TRBD1|TRBJ1-4|TRBV11-3
TGTGCCAGCAGCTTAGGCAGGGGGCGAACTCGTGGTGAAAAACTGTTTTTT
CASSLGRGRTRGEKLFF
>-|-|TRBJ2-2|TRBV19
TGTGCCAGTAGGCTTGCCGGAGGCACCGGGGAGCTGTTTTTT
CASRLAGGTGELFF
>-|TRBD2|TRBJ2-1|TRBV5-1
TGTGCCAGCACGGTACTAGCGGAACTTTACAATGAGCAGTTCTTC
CASTVLAELYNEQFF
>-|-|TRBJ2-1|TRBV9
TGTGCCAGCAGCCCACAGTCCCGTGAGCAGTTCTTC
CASSPQSREQFF
>-|TRBD1|TRBJ2-5|TRBV18
TGTGCCAGCTCACCACCCGGGACAGAAGAGACCCAGTACTTC
CASSPPGTEETQYF
>-|-|TRBJ1-6|TRBV27
TGTGCCAGCAGTTTGTCAACAGGGAGCTCCTATAATTCACCCCTCCACTTT
CASSLSTGSSYNSPLHF
>-|-|TRBJ1-2|TRBV5-6
TGTGCCAGCGGCCCCCACGGGACAAACTATGGCTACACCTTC
CASGPHGTNYGYTF